This entry lists 18 T cell receptor beta chains sequenced from one sample in a study of sequential checkpoint blockade in melanoma. Treatment of the sample: randomized to nivolumab then ipilimumab (arm A) or the reverse (arm B). The method was immunoSEQ multiplex PCR; TCRdb's version includes in-frame clones alone and lacks a portion of them. The table includes 30,000 or so clones, approximately 86% detected once. This specimen consisted of CD8+ T cells sorted from blood (inferred from file names), obtained from a patient given nivolumab and ipilimumab in sequence. The receptor source for this set is a human donor with melanoma.

The chain carries TRBV19 and TRBJ2-5; 11 bases fit TRBD1. The J call is in doubt because the DNA end fits TRBJ2-7 better. This CDR3 is built from 14 residues. Germline CDR1 LNHDA, CDR2 SQIVND (reference sequence). The CDR3: CASRFGQGAYEQYF. CDR3 bases: TGTGCCAGTAGGTTCGGACAGGGGGCTTACGAGCAGTACTTC.

The chain uses TRBV19 and TRBJ2-7; no firm D call. V lost 4 bases, J lost 1 base, and 8 bases lay in between. Germline V gene data show CDR1 as LNHDA and CDR2 as SQIVND (reference sequence). The CDR3 spans 13 residues. In DNA, the CDR3 is TGTGCCAGTAGTACTCCTAGTTCCTACGAGCAGTACTTC. It yields the protein CASSTPSSYEQYF.

J is TRBJ2-7 and V is TRBV5-1, with 7 bases aligning to TRBD1. V trimming: 3 bases; J trimming: 3 bases; junction bases outside the gene matches: 12. CDR3 length: 16 amino acids. The germline gives CDR1 SGHRS, CDR2 YFSETQ. As DNA, the CDR3 is TGCGCCAGCAGCTCCCCCTCCGGGACAGACATCTACGAGCAGTACTTC. It translates to CASSSPSGTDIYEQYF.

This chain connects TRBV4-1 to TRBJ2-7, with a weak D call TRBD1 (6 bases). The CDR3 covers 16 residues. V lost 0 bases and J 2 bases, leaving 14 bases between the germline ends. Germline-derived CDR1 and CDR2 are MGHRA and YSYEKL. The CDR3 DNA follows: TGCGCCAGCAGCCAAGATGGTCAGGGGCTTACCTACGAGCAGTACTTC. Amino acid sequence: CASSQDGQGLTYEQYF.

The chain is built from TRBV10-2 and TRBJ2-7; weak D call: TRBD2 (6 bases). V was trimmed by 2 bases and J by 6 bases, leaving 20 bases between them. From germline, CDR1 is WSHSY and CDR2 SAAADI. The CDR3 loop spans 16 amino acids. The CDR3 DNA reads as TGCGCCAGCAGTGAGGGGCGGGGTAGGAGCCTGAGCGAGCAGTACTTC. Translated: CASSEGRGRSLSEQYF.

The chain joins TRBV5-1 to TRBJ2-7; 9 nucleotides align to TRBD2. Germline V gene sequence: CDR1 SGHRS, CDR2 YFSETQ. The CDR3 has 15 residues. Losses at the gene ends were 0 bases for V and 3 bases for J; bases not matched to a gene: 4. The CDR3 region is CASSLASGTHYEQYF. The CDR3, as DNA: TGCGCCAGCAGCTTGGCTAGCGGGACCCACTACGAGCAGTACTTC.

This clone counts as medium-sized. The V gene is TRBV6-4, the J gene TRBJ2-1, with 9 bases that match TRBD1. This CDR3 spans 16 amino acids. Unmatched junction bases numbered 7, after V lost 3 bases and J lost 4 bases. Per germline, CDR1 MRHNA and CDR2 SNTAGT. DNA for the CDR3: TGTGCCAGCAGTGAGCTCCCGGGACAGGGTTACAATGAGCAGTTCTTC. Amino acids: CASSELPGQGYNEQFF.

J is TRBJ1-1 and V is TRBV7-8; no firm D call. This CDR3 has 14 amino acids. V was trimmed by 2 bases and J by 3 bases, leaving 10 bases between them. Germline loops: CDR1 SGHVS, CDR2 FQNEAQ. CDR3 amino acids: CASSLISEDTEAFF. The CDR3 DNA sequence: TGTGCCAGCAGCTTAATCAGCGAGGACACTGAAGCTTTCTTT.

Worth noting for this clone: This sample includes further DNA sequences coding for the same CDR3. The CDR3 coding sequence is TGTGCCAGCGGCGGGACAGACCTTCTAGGGGGCTACACCTTC. Its protein product is CASGGTDLLGGYTF. The chain is built from TRBV27 and TRBJ1-2; TRBD1 agrees at 7 bases. The V and J ends lost 8 bases and 8 bases, in that order; junction bases with no gene match: 14. CDR1 and CDR2 from the germline V gene are MNHEY and SMNVEV (reference sequence). The CDR3 length is 14 residues.

CDR3 coding DNA: TGTGCCAGCAATCGCGGGAGTAACCCCTACAATGAGCAGTTCTTC. Its protein product is CASNRGSNPYNEQFF. The chain carries TRBV27 and TRBJ2-1, with 7 bases lining up with TRBD2. This CDR3 is 15 amino acids long. The germline V gene has CDR1 MNHEY and CDR2 SMNVEV (reference sequence). V was pared by 7 bases and J by 2 bases, with 8 bases of the junction left unmatched.

V usage is TRBV27 and J usage is TRBJ1-5, with 7 bases fitting TRBD1. Germline CDR1 and CDR2: MNHEY and SMNVEV (reference sequence). The length of the CDR3 is 14 residues. The junction had 5 bases not matched to a gene; V was cut back by 3 bases and J by 6 bases. CDR3 coding DNA: TGTGCCAGCAGTTTGAACAGGGGTTTTCAGCCCCAGCATTTT. This sequence encodes CASSLNRGFQPQHF.

The CDR3 reads CASSIVPIVNFYGYTF. The CDR3 DNA reads as TGTGCCAGTAGTATTGTGCCAATAGTCAACTTCTATGGCTACACCTTC. The V and J genes are TRBV19 and TRBJ1-2, with unresolved D. V was clipped by 3 bases and J by 4 bases, with 18 bases between them. This CDR3 spans 16 amino acids. Germline CDR1 reads LNHDA; CDR2 reads SQIVND (reference sequence).

The rearrangement joins TRBV7-9 to TRBJ2-3, with 11 bases identical to TRBD1. CDR3 length equals 16 residues. Germline CDR1 and CDR2: SEHNR and FQNEAQ (reference sequence). V lost 5 bases to trimming and J lost 5 bases; unmatched junction nucleotides: 9. The chain's CDR3 is CASSLDRGLLGDTQYF. The CDR3, as DNA: TGTGCCAGCAGCCTGGACAGGGGGCTACTCGGAGATACGCAGTATTTT.

The rearrangement uses TRBV6-5 and TRBJ2-1; TRBD1 matches at 7 bases. The V and J ends lost 4 bases and 6 bases, in that order; junction bases with no gene match: 9. Germline loops: CDR1 MNHEY, CDR2 SVGAGI. The CDR3 is 15 amino acids. CDR3 coding DNA: TGTGCCAGCAGTTTCCCGACAGGGCAAGGCAATGAGCAGTTCTTC. The encoded protein is CASSFPTGQGNEQFF.

The chain joins TRBV6-4 to TRBJ1-1, with 8 bases aligning to TRBD1. CDR3 length: 15 amino acids. The V and J ends lost 9 bases and 3 bases, in that order; junction bases with no gene match: 12. Germline loops: CDR1 MRHNA, CDR2 SNTAGT. The CDR3 nucleotides read TGTGCCAGGCGATCTGGACAGGGTTGCTACACTGAAGCTTTCTTT. Its protein is CARRSGQGCYTEAFF.

V and J are TRBV6-1 and TRBJ2-7, with 10 bases that match TRBD2. The germline gives CDR1 MNHNS, CDR2 SASEGT. The CDR3 consists of 14 residues. J gave up 4 bases and V 7 bases, and 7 bases lay outside the gene matches. CDR3 sequence reads: CASTPLAGRYEQYF. CDR3 sequence (DNA): TGTGCCAGCACCCCACTAGCGGGAAGATACGAGCAGTACTTC.

The chain couples TRBV4-1 to TRBJ1-5; 10 nucleotides match TRBD1. The CDR3 sequence is 16 residues long. J gave up 4 bases and V 3 bases, and 6 bases lay outside the gene matches. Per the germline V gene, CDR1 is MGHRA and CDR2 is YSYEKL. CDR3 residues: CASSQLPGQGNQPQHF. CDR3 coding DNA: TGCGCCAGCAGCCAGCTCCCGGGACAGGGGAATCAGCCCCAGCATTTT.

V usage is TRBV9 and J usage is TRBJ1-1; 8 nucleotides align to TRBD1. Germline trimming cut 0 bases from V and 10 bases from J; bases unmatched to any gene: 8. Germline V gene sequence: CDR1 SGDLS, CDR2 YYNGEE. The CDR3 runs to 14 residues. The CDR3 nucleotides are TGTGCCAGCAGCGTAGATGGCAGGGGGCGGGGAGCTTTCTTT. Amino acid sequence: CASSVDGRGRGAFF.